This T cell receptor beta chain came from a study of blood T cell repertoires in COVID-19. Study-level background: The study drew acute and convalescent COVID-19 samples from the United States, Italy and Spain.

The CDR3 spans 12 residues. The V end was cut by 1 base, the J end by 14 bases, with 13 bases between. Germline V gives CDR1 LGHDT, CDR2 YNNKEL (reference sequence). Seattle patients were enrolled while actively infected and followed longitudinally. Clones were sequenced by immunoSEQ multiplex PCR, and TCRdb holds only the in-frame ones, with some missing. The table includes about half a million clones, approximately 89% detected once. Material for sequencing was peripheral blood. This chain joins TRBV3-1 (or the pseudogene TRBV3-2) and TRBJ2-3; a weak D match, TRBD2 (6 bases). The TCR sequence derives from a young man with COVID-19, enrolled during active disease. The CDR3 nucleotides are TGTGCCAGCAGCCAAGGGGGGAGGAAAACGTATTTT. It codes for CASSQGGRKTYF.